This T cell receptor (beta chain) was profiled in a study of regulatory T cells in long-lasting Graves disease. Across the whole study: It was over 5 years of antithyroid drugs, with positive TSH receptor antibodies, that meant persistent Graves' disease. Study-level results: Limited sample numbers may have lowered accuracy. TRBV28, TRBJ1-2 and TRBJ2-5 were favored in persistent disease.

This clonotype was seen more than once but under ten times. Its antigen remains unidentified. iRepertoire HTBI primers and Arm-PCR of CDR3 regions built TCR beta libraries. In TCRdb, the multiplex PCR reads were re-called with MiXCR into one record per CDR3 protein. The sample holds fewer than 400,000 distinct CDR3 sequences, 15% to 20% seen once. V was shortened by 9 bases and J by 4 bases, with 15 bases between the two germline ends. The CDR3 consists of 13 residues. The V gene's germline CDR1 is LNHDA and CDR2 SQIVND (reference sequence). Time point given: persistent/refractory GD, antithyroid drugs over 5 years with positive TRAb. TCR sequences were obtained from RNA taken from PBMCs. An endocrinology department in Xi'an, China, supplied the patients.

The TCR sequence derives from a female donor with Graves disease. The chain couples TRBV19 to TRBJ1-1; possible D gene TRBD1, 5 bases. This sample comprised peripheral blood mononuclear cells (PBMCs), obtained when the disease was refractory, from a patient treated with antithyroid drugs. The CDR3 sequence is CASRLRGVTEAFF. CDR3 in DNA: TGTGCCAGCAGACTGAGAGGGGTCACTGAAGCTTTCTTT.